Shown below are 18 T cell receptor beta chains from a single sample sequenced in a study of blood T cell repertoires in COVID-19 (dated by TCRdb to 2019 to 2021). Receptors were amplified or captured by the immunoSEQ multiplex PCR assay. Held by TCRdb, this immuneACCESS table contains in-frame sequences only and omits some clones. Under half of the omission traces to an unresolved V gene where checked; the cause of the rest is unknown. This sample lists about 150,000 clones; approximately 88% were detected once. The ten largest clones represent less than 3.5% of the sample. The sample consisted of peripheral blood. These receptors came from a woman aged 55-69 years with acute or convalescent COVID-19.

With respect to this clone: Additional DNA sequences in this sample encode the identical CDR3. V is TRBV6-5 and J is TRBJ2-7, with TRBD2 as a possible D gene (6 bases). This CDR3 has 14 residues. With 0 bases removed from V and 2 bases from J, the gap between germline ends came to 8 bases. Germline values: CDR1 MNHEY, CDR2 SVGAGI. CDR3 in amino acids: CASSYSGGTYEQYF. CDR3 DNA: TGTGCCAGCAGTTACTCCGGGGGAACCTACGAGCAGTACTTC.

Points on this clone: The same CDR3 is also encoded by other DNA sequences in this sample. The chain uses TRBV7-2 and TRBJ1-2, with 7 bases fitting TRBD1. J gave up 2 bases and V 1 base, and 1 base lay outside the gene matches. Germline assignment: CDR1 SGHTA and CDR2 FQGNSA. This CDR3 spans 14 amino acids. The CDR3 region has the DNA TGTGCCAGCAGCTTAGGACAGGGAAACTATGGCTACACCTTC. This translates into CASSLGQGNYGYTF.

V and J are TRBV5-6 and TRBJ2-2; 8 bases fit TRBD1. Trimming cost V 4 bases and J 8 bases; bases outside gene matches: 7. The CDR3 totals 14 residues. Germline V lookup: CDR1 SGHDT, CDR2 YYEEEE. CDR3 sequence (DNA): TGTGCCAGCAGCCTTGGACAGGGAATAGGGGAGCTGTTTTTT. Translating it yields CASSLGQGIGELFF. The full variable domain, rest sourced from reference TRBV5-6 and TRBJ2-2, is DAGVTQSPTHLIKTRGQQVTLRCSPKSGHDTVSWYQQALGQGPQFIFQYYEEEERQRGNFPDRFSGHQFPNYSSELNVNALLLGDSALYLCASSLGQGIGELFFGEGSRLTVL.

To note about this clone: Relative to the germline gene, one junction end is altered; a read error may explain this. The rearrangement joins TRBV7-7 to TRBJ2-5, with 12 bases that match TRBD2. The CDR3 contains 16 residues. Per germline, CDR1 SSHAT and CDR2 FNYEAQ (reference sequence). The CDR3 is CASSLSSGGAGETQYF. DNA of the CDR3: TGTGCTAGCAGCTTGTCTAGCGGGGGGGCGGGTGAGACCCAGTACTTC.

This chain joins TRBV11-2 and TRBJ1-2; no definite D call. CDR3 length: 15 residues. Germline V CDR1 and CDR2: SGHAT, FQNNGV. The V gene lost 1 base and the J gene lost 0 bases, with 9 bases spanning the gap. The CDR3 sequence: CASSLALATNYGYTF. The CDR3 DNA follows: TGTGCCAGCAGCTTAGCTCTTGCTACTAACTATGGCTACACCTTC. The whole variable domain, remainder taken from reference TRBV11-2 and TRBJ1-2, is EAGVAQSPRYKIIEKRQSVAFWCNPISGHATLYWYQQILGQGPKLLIQFQNNGVVDDSQLPKDRFSAERLKGVDSTLKIQPAKLEDSAVYLCASSLALATNYGYTFGSGTRLTVV.

Turning to this clone: Other DNA sequences in this sample translate to the same CDR3. The genes are TRBV6-5 and TRBJ2-7; 7 bases match TRBD1. Germline loops: CDR1 MNHEY, CDR2 SVGAGI. V lost 4 bases and J lost 6; bases outside the gene matches: 3. The CDR3 contains 12 residues. CDR3 sequence (DNA): TGTGCCAGCAGTTCAACAGGGGTCGAGCAGTACTTC. It codes for CASSSTGVEQYF.

The genes are TRBV6-2 or TRBV6-3 and TRBJ2-7, with D tentatively TRBD1 (6 bases). Germline lookup yields CDR1 MNHEY and CDR2 SVGEGT. CDR3 length equals 14 residues. V shed 5 bases and J shed 4 bases, with 15 bases lying between them. The CDR3 spells CASSTYNQGYEQYF. The CDR3 coding sequence is TGTGCCAGCAGTACCTACAACCAGGGGTACGAGCAGTACTTC.

V and J are TRBV4-2 and TRBJ2-7; 8 nucleotides agree with TRBD1. This CDR3 contains 14 residues. The junction had 7 bases not matched to a gene; V was cut back by 2 bases and J by 7 bases. Germline-derived CDR1 and CDR2 are LGHNA and YNFKEQ. The CDR3 region has the DNA TGTGCCAGCAGCCAATCAGGGGGCCCTGCGGAGCAGTACTTC. It translates to CASSQSGGPAEQYF.

This clone has a single count. The chain employs TRBV4-1 and TRBJ2-2, with TRBD2 matching over 12 bases. Germline lookup yields CDR1 MGHRA and CDR2 YSYEKL. The CDR3 has 19 amino acids. The ends lost 0 bases at V and 6 bases at J; junction bases unmatched: 11. The CDR3 spells CASSQDLEASGGDAGELFF. CDR3 DNA sequence: TGCGCCAGCAGCCAAGATTTGGAGGCTAGCGGGGGGGATGCCGGGGAGCTGTTTTTT.

This clone was detected a few times. CDR3 amino acids: CASSLTGSARPEAFF. CDR3 nucleotide sequence: TGTGCCAGCAGCTTAACGGGTAGTGCTAGACCAGAAGCTTTCTTT. This chain connects TRBV7-3 to TRBJ1-1; no definite D call. Looked up from germline, CDR1 is SGHTA and CDR2 is FQGTGA. The CDR3 totals 15 residues. V lost 0 bases and J 8 bases, leaving 16 bases between the germline ends.

The chain recombines TRBV4-1 with TRBJ2-3; TRBD2 matches at 8 bases. Germline-derived CDR1 and CDR2 are MGHRA and YSYEKL. This CDR3 spans 16 amino acids. V shed 0 bases, J shed 4 bases, and the junction held 6 bases outside the gene matches. DNA for the CDR3: TGCGCCAGCAGCCAAGATGGGGGACTAGTTCCAGATACGCAGTATTTT. It is translated as CASSQDGGLVPDTQYF.

V is TRBV28 and J is TRBJ1-2; 7 positions match TRBD1. The CDR3 has 13 residues. Germline CDR1 is MDHEN and CDR2 is SYDVKM. Trimming cost V 9 bases and J 4 bases; bases outside gene matches: 8. In DNA, the CDR3 is TGTGCCAGTTCAAGGGGACAGTTCTATGGCTACACCTTC. This codes for CASSRGQFYGYTF.

This rearrangement joins TRBV12-3 or TRBV12-4 to TRBJ1-2; a possible D gene is TRBD1 (6 bases). V gave up 7 bases and J gave up 2 bases, with 11 bases separating them. CDR3 length: 13 residues. CDR3: CASNRRGNYGYTF. The CDR3 DNA follows: TGTGCCAGCAACCGAAGGGGGAACTATGGCTACACCTTC.

The chain couples TRBV5-1 to TRBJ1-1; 11 nucleotides align to TRBD1. V was pared by 3 bases and J by 5 bases, with 9 bases of the junction left unmatched. The CDR3 is 16 residues long. Germline CDR1 and CDR2: SGHRS and YFSETQ. The CDR3 sequence is CASSSSGTGGFTEAFF. CDR3 DNA sequence: TGCGCCAGCAGCTCCTCCGGGACAGGGGGTTTTACTGAAGCTTTCTTT.

The J gene is TRBJ2-7, the V gene TRBV5-1; TRBD2 agrees at 10 bases. Germline V gene lookup returns CDR1 SGHRS and CDR2 YFSETQ. V lost 0 bases and J lost 0; bases outside the gene matches: 9. The CDR3 runs 18 residues. The CDR3: CASSLGLAGAGSSYEQYF. CDR3 coding DNA: TGCGCCAGCAGCTTGGGTCTAGCGGGGGCCGGGAGCTCCTACGAGCAGTACTTC.

The rearrangement links TRBV6-2 or TRBV6-3 to TRBJ2-2, with 9 bases identical to TRBD1. From germline, CDR1 is MNHEY and CDR2 SVGEGT. The CDR3 totals 15 residues. V was pared by 4 bases and J by 3 bases, with 3 bases of the junction left unmatched. CDR3 loop: CASSSDRGDTGELFF. Here the CDR3 DNA reads TGTGCCAGCAGTTCTGACAGGGGGGACACCGGGGAGCTGTTTTTT.

The chain couples TRBV27 to TRBJ1-6; maybe TRBD1 (6 bases). Germline values: CDR1 MNHEY, CDR2 SMNVEV (reference sequence). There are 16 residues in the CDR3. The ends were cut back, 2 bases at V and 7 bases at J, with 15 bases in the middle. Here the CDR3 DNA reads TGTGCCAGCAGTTTAGGGGGCCAGGTTCCCAATTCACCCCTCCACTTT. Translation gives CASSLGGQVPNSPLHF.

The V and J genes are TRBV7-2 and TRBJ1-2, with a tentative D call TRBD1 (6 bases). Germline lookup yields CDR1 SGHTA and CDR2 FQGNSA. Trimming removed 4 bases from V and 3 bases from J, with 18 bases in between. The CDR3 is made up of 16 amino acids. The CDR3 bases are TGTGCCAGCAGCTCTACCCGACAGGCCCCCCACTATGGCTACACCTTC. This codes for CASSSTRQAPHYGYTF.